Given below is one TCR beta chain in context. This record belongs to a study of blood T cell repertoires in COVID-19. The overall study: Samples came from the United States, Italy and Spain, spanning acute and convalescent COVID-19. Sources were T cells, B-cell-depleted T cells, or PBMCs; the material itself was cDNA or gDNA.

Original methodology: Scientists estimated how many nucleated cells there were by amplifying reference gene primers. This table comes from immunoSEQ multiplex PCR, and its TCRdb copy is limited to in-frame clones, with some not included. V, J and clone size are taken as reported in that table, and D and trimming were inferred from the DNA itself. The sample lists 170,000 or so clones, 85% to 90% occurring once. Trimming took 4 bases from V and 0 from J, leaving 18 bases between them. CDR3 size: 17 residues. From germline, CDR1 is LNHDA and CDR2 SQIVND (reference sequence). This chain uses TRBV19 with TRBJ1-1; maybe TRBD1 (6 bases). The TCR was taken from a man aged 50 to 60 with active or convalescent COVID-19. What was sequenced was peripheral blood. The CDR3 region is CASSTLDRRRLNTEAFF. The CDR3 nucleotides read TGTGCCAGTAGTACTCTAGACAGGAGACGACTGAACACTGAAGCTTTCTTT.